The 8 T cell receptor beta chains below come from one sample, sequenced in a study of identical twins. One entry per CDR3 protein results from TCRdb running MiXCR on the 5' RACE reads. The sample lists 250,000 to 350,000 distinct CDR3 sequences; around 8.8% were seen once. This sample also belongs to another study, concerning yellow fever vaccine responses in identical twins.

The sample comprised memory (CD45RO+) T cells sorted from blood. The receptors come from a woman under 30 in good health.

This chain connects TRBV6-1 to TRBJ1-1, with unresolved D. Germline CDR1 MNHNS, CDR2 SASEGT. The V end was cut by 3 bases, the J end by 2 bases, with 16 bases between. This CDR3 has 16 residues. The CDR3 is CASSDPRLLLNTEAFF. In nucleotides, the CDR3 is TGTGCCAGCAGTGACCCACGTCTCCTATTAAACACTGAAGCTTTCTTT.

The chain combines TRBV6-2 or TRBV6-3 with TRBJ2-3, with D unclear. This CDR3 is built from 11 residues. Deletions cut 10 bases from V and 5 bases from J, with 10 bases between. Germline CDR1 is MNHEY and CDR2 is SVGEGT. The CDR3 here is CATSRIDTQYF. Here the CDR3 DNA reads TGTGCCACCTCAAGAATAGATACGCAGTATTTT.

This clonotype was counted at least ten times. Written as DNA, the CDR3 is TGTGCCAGCAGTGGGGGAGGGCCCAGCAATGAGCAGTTCTTC. Translated, it gives CASSGGGPSNEQFF. This rearrangement joins TRBV6-4 to TRBJ2-1, with TRBD2 matching 7 bases. Trimming removed 4 bases from V and 6 bases from J; junction bases left unmatched: 6. Germline lookup yields CDR1 MRHNA and CDR2 SNTAGT. The CDR3 loop spans 14 amino acids.

This sequence joins TRBV9 and TRBJ2-2; weak D call: TRBD1 (6 bases). Deletions cut 0 bases from V and 2 bases from J, with 8 bases between. This CDR3 region has 15 residues. Germline CDR1 SGDLS, CDR2 YYNGEE. The CDR3, as DNA: TGTGCCAGCAGCGTAGCGGGACATAACACCGGGGAGCTGTTTTTT. This sequence encodes CASSVAGHNTGELFF. Full variable domain (missing parts from reference TRBV9 and TRBJ2-2): DSGVTQTPKHLITATGQRVTLRCSPRSGDLSVYWYQQSLDQGLQFLIQYYNGEERAKGNILERFSAQQFPDLHSELNLSSLELGDSALYFCASSVAGHNTGELFFGEGSRLTVL.

The J gene is TRBJ2-1, the V gene TRBV10-3, with 9 bases matching TRBD2. V trimming: 3 bases; J trimming: 5 bases; junction bases outside the gene matches: 11. The germline V gene encodes CDR1 ENHRY and CDR2 SYGVKD. This CDR3 is 17 amino acids long. CDR3 amino acids: CAISDLLLAGVDNEQFF. CDR3 nucleotide sequence: TGTGCCATCAGTGACCTACTTTTAGCGGGAGTCGACAATGAGCAGTTCTTC.

This rearrangement joins TRBV5-1 to TRBJ2-5; 12 bases agree with TRBD1. V dropped 4 bases and J dropped 4; count of bases not matched to a gene: 8. Germline CDR1 is SGHRS and CDR2 is YFSETQ. The CDR3 consists of 16 residues. The CDR3, as DNA: TGCGCCAGCAGCCCATCCGGGACAGGGGGCGGAGAGACCCAGTACTTC. Encoded protein: CASSPSGTGGGETQYF.

This clonotype was observed a few times. The rearrangement joins TRBV6-1 to TRBJ2-1; weak D call: TRBD1 (5 bases). V lost 7 bases to trimming and J lost 6 bases, with 25 bases between them. Germline lookup yields CDR1 MNHNS and CDR2 SASEGT. The CDR3 covers 17 residues. CDR3 residues: CASTQNRLGPQGNEQFF. Written as DNA, the CDR3 is TGTGCCAGCACGCAGAACCGATTGGGTCCGCAGGGCAATGAGCAGTTCTTC.

In this sample, this clonotype turned up many times. The V gene is TRBV12-3 or TRBV12-4, the J gene TRBJ1-1; D is ambiguous. This CDR3 contains 14 residues. V shed 6 bases and J shed 0 bases, with 11 bases lying between them. The CDR3 sequence: CASSKKEMNTEAFF. The DNA for the CDR3 is TGTGCCAGCAGCAAAAAGGAGATGAACACTGAAGCTTTCTTT.